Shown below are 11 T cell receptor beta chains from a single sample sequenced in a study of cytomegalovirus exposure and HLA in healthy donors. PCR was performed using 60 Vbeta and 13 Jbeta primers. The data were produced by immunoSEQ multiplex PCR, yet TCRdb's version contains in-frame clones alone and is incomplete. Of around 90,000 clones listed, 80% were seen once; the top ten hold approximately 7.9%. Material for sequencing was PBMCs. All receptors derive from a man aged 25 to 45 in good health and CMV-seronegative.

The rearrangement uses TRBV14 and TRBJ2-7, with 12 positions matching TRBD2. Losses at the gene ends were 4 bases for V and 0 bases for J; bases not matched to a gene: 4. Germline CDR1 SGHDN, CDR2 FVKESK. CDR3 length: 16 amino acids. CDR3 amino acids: CASSRGLAGLSYEQYF. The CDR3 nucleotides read TGTGCCAGCAGCCGCGGACTAGCGGGACTCTCCTACGAGCAGTACTTC. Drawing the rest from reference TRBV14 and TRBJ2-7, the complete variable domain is EAGVTQFPSHSVIEKGQTVTLRCDPISGHDNLYWYRRVMGKEIKFLLHFVKESKQDESGMPNNRFLAERTGGTYSTLKVQPAELEDSGVYFCASSRGLAGLSYEQYFGPGTRLTVT.

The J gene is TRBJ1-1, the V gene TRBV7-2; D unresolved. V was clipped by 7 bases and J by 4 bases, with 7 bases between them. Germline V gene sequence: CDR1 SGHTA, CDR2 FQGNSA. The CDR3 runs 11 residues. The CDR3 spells CASTLRTEAFF. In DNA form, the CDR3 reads TGTGCCAGCACCCTTCGCACTGAAGCTTTCTTT.

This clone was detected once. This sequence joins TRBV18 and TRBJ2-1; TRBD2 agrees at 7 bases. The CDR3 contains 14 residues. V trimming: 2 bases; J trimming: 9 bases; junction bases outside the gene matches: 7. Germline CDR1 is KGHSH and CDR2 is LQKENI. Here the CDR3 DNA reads TGTGCCAGCTCACCATCCGGTAAGCGGGGTGAGCAGTTCTTC. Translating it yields CASSPSGKRGEQFF.

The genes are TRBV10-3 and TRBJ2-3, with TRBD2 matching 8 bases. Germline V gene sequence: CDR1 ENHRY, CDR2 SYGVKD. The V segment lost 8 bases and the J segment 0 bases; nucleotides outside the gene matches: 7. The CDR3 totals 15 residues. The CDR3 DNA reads TGTGCCATCCGCCGCCCTAGCGGGAGCACAGATACGCAGTATTTT. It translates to CAIRRPSGSTDTQYF.

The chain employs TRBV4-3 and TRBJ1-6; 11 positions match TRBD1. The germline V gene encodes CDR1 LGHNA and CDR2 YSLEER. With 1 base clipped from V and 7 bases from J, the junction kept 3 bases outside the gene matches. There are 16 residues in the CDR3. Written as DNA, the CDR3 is TGCGCCAGCAGCCAAGGGACAGGGGGCTTCAATTCACCCCTCCACTTT. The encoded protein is CASSQGTGGFNSPLHF.

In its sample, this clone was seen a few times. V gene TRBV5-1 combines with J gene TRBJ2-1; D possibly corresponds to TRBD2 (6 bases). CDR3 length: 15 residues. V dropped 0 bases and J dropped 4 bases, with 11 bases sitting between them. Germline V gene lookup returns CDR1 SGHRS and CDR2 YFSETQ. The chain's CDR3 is CASSLEGTPYNEQFF. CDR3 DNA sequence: TGCGCCAGCAGCTTGGAGGGGACTCCATACAATGAGCAGTTCTTC.

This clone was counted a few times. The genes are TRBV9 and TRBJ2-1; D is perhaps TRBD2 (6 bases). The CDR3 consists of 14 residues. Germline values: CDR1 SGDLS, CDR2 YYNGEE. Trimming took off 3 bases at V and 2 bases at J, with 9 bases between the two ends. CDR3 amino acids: CASSGRGTYNEQFF. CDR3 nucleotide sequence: TGTGCCAGCAGCGGCCGGGGGACCTACAATGAGCAGTTCTTC.

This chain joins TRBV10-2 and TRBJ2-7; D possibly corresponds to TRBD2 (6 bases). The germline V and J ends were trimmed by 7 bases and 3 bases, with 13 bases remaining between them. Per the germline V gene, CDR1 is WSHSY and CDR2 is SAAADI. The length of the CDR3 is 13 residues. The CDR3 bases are TGCGCCAGCACGAACGGGGGACTCTACGAGCAGTACTTC. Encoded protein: CASTNGGLYEQYF.

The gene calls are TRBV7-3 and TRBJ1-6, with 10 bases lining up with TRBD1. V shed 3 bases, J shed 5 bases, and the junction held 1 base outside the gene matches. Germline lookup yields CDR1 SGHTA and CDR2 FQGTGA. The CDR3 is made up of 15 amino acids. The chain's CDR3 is CASSFGTGDNSPLHF. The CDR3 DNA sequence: TGTGCCAGCAGCTTCGGGACAGGGGATAATTCACCCCTCCACTTT.

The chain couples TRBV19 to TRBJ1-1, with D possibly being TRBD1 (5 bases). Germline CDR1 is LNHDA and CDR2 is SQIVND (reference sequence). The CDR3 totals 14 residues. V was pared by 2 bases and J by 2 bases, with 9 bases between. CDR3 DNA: TGTGCCAGTAGTATATACGACAGTAACACTGAAGCTTTCTTT. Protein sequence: CASSIYDSNTEAFF. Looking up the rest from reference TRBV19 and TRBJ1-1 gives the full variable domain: DGGITQSPKYLFRKEGQNVTLSCEQNLNHDAMYWYRQDPGQGLRLIYYSQIVNDFQKGDIAEGYSVSREKKESFPLTVTSAQKNPTAFYLCASSIYDSNTEAFFGQGTRLTVV.

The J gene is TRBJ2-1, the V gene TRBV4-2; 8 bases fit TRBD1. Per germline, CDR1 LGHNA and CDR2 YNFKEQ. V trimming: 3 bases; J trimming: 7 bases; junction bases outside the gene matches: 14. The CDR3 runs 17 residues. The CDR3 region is CASSQRVPGQAGNEQFF. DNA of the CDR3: TGTGCCAGCAGCCAGAGAGTCCCGGGACAGGCAGGGAATGAGCAGTTCTTC.